This T cell receptor (beta chain) was identified during a study of monozygotic twins with inflammatory bowel disease. Total RNA isolation used whole blood (no T cell sorting was performed). Comment on this clonotype: Its antigen is still unknown.

TCRdb re-called the 5' RACE reads; every CDR3 protein appears as one record, without DNA. In total, the table holds some 400,000 distinct CDR3 sequences. Study observations and caveats: Among IBD patients, TCRbeta diversity (inverse Simpson) was lower than in healthy co-twins.

Germline V lookup: CDR1 MNHNS, CDR2 SASEGT. The CDR3 is 16 residues long. This rearrangement joins TRBV6-1 to TRBJ2-1; with no DNA, the TCRdb D assignment of TRBD2 cannot be verified. Specimen: blood. The receptor was isolated from a human donor with ulcerative colitis or Crohn's disease, or a healthy co-twin of an affected twin (not recorded which). The CDR3 region is CASSRLAGGTAHEQFF.